This T cell receptor (beta chain) was retrieved from a study of cytomegalovirus exposure and HLA in healthy donors. There are 16 residues in the CDR3. Germline trimming cut 3 bases from V and 2 bases from J; bases unmatched to any gene: 4. Germline V gene lookup returns CDR1 MGHRA and CDR2 YSYEKL. The table lists this clone with a count of one. The primer mix had 60 Vbeta and 13 Jbeta primers. Generated by immunoSEQ multiplex PCR, the TCRdb table keeps only in-frame clones and is missing some. The profile shows fewer than 300,000 clones, 70% to 90% of them singletons. The clonotype was recovered from a man aged 35-49 years in good health and CMV-seropositive. The rearrangement links TRBV4-1 to TRBJ2-3, with TRBD2 matching 11 bases. The sample was PBMCs. This CDR3 is CASSHPLAGDTDTQYF. CDR3 nucleotide sequence: TGCGCCAGCAGCCATCCACTAGCGGGAGACACAGATACGCAGTATTTT.